These 31 T cell receptor beta chains originate from one sample sequenced in a study of cytomegalovirus exposure and HLA in healthy donors. PCR amplification relied on 60 Vbeta primers (plus 13 Jbeta primers). Clones were read by immunoSEQ multiplex PCR, and TCRdb kept only the in-frame ones, dropping some. The sample has about 130,000 clones; roughly 82% are singletons. The sequenced sample was PBMCs. The receptors come from a woman in her thirties or forties in good health and CMV-seropositive.

This chain links TRBV7-3 with TRBJ2-3; TRBD2 aligns across 7 bases. Trimming at V came to 2 bases and at J to 4 bases, leaving 6 bases not matched to a gene. This CDR3 spans 15 amino acids. Per the germline V gene, CDR1 is SGHTA and CDR2 is FQGTGA. CDR3 residues: CASSLAGRTPDTQYF. Here the CDR3 DNA reads TGTGCCAGCAGCTTAGCCGGGAGGACTCCAGATACGCAGTATTTT.

V gene TRBV28 combines with J gene TRBJ1-5; tentative D call: TRBD1 (5 bases). The V gene lost 4 bases and the J gene lost 1 base, with 11 bases spanning the gap. This CDR3 comprises 15 residues. Germline CDR1 and CDR2: MDHEN and SYDVKM. The CDR3 DNA follows: TGTGCCAGCAGTTGGGGAGGGGAAAGCAATCAGCCCCAGCATTTT. Protein product: CASSWGGESNQPQHF.

This sequence joins TRBV7-9 and TRBJ2-4; D possibly corresponds to TRBD2 (5 bases). CDR3 length: 17 residues. V lost 3 bases and J 1 base, leaving 16 bases between the germline ends. In germline, CDR1 is SEHNR, CDR2 FQNEAQ (reference sequence). In DNA form, the CDR3 reads TGTGCCAGCAGCTTGGGTGGAGGCACGAGGGCCAAAAACATTCAGTACTTC. Translating gives CASSLGGGTRAKNIQYF.

This chain connects TRBV5-4 to TRBJ2-3; the match to TRBD2 covers 13 bases. CDR1 SGHNT and CDR2 YYREEE come from the germline V gene (reference sequence). V trimming: 1 base; J trimming: 5 bases; junction bases outside the gene matches: 1. The CDR3 loop spans 15 amino acids. As DNA, the CDR3 is TGTGCCAGCAGCTTGACTAGCGGGAGGGAAGATACGCAGTATTTT. Residues: CASSLTSGREDTQYF.

This chain joins TRBV19 and TRBJ1-1; D is perhaps TRBD1 (5 bases). Germline-derived CDR1 and CDR2 are LNHDA and SQIVND (reference sequence). The CDR3 extends over 13 amino acids. Trimming pared 5 bases from V and 4 bases from J, leaving 11 bases between. The CDR3 DNA is TGTGCCAGTAGTGCACAGGTTTTCACTGAAGCTTTCTTT. It translates to CASSAQVFTEAFF.

The rearrangement joins TRBV30 to TRBJ2-7, with 10 positions matching TRBD2. This CDR3 has 15 residues. Germline V lookup: CDR1 GTSNPN, CDR2 SVGIG (reference sequence). The J segment lost 2 bases and the V segment lost 1 base, leaving 5 bases of the junction unmatched. Here the CDR3 DNA reads TGTGCCTGGAGTGGAGCGGGAGGGGGAACCTACGAGCAGTACTTC. It codes for CAWSGAGGGTYEQYF. Drawing the rest from reference TRBV30 and TRBJ2-7, the complete variable domain is SQTIHQWPATLVQPVGSPLSLECTVEGTSNPNLYWYRQAAGRGLQLLFYSVGIGQISSEVPQNLSASRPQDRQFILSSKKLLLSDSGFYLCAWSGAGGGTYEQYFGPGTRLTVT.

Only a few counts were recorded for this clone. The V and J genes are TRBV2 and TRBJ2-5, with TRBD1 matching over 7 bases. This CDR3 contains 13 residues. Germline V gives CDR1 SNHLY, CDR2 FYNNEI. Germline trimming cut 6 bases from V and 5 bases from J; bases unmatched to any gene: 6. The chain's CDR3 is CASSRDSVETQYF. The CDR3, as DNA: TGTGCCAGCAGCCGGGACAGTGTGGAGACCCAGTACTTC.

The chain carries TRBV6-5 and TRBJ2-3; 12 bases agree with TRBD1. Germline V CDR1 and CDR2: MNHEY, SVGAGI. The CDR3 runs 15 residues. Losses at the gene ends were 4 bases for V and 5 bases for J; bases not matched to a gene: 4. Here the CDR3 DNA reads TGTGCCAGCAGTTTGGGACAGGGGGCCGTAGATACGCAGTATTTT. Its protein product is CASSLGQGAVDTQYF.

This clone was detected only a few times. This sequence joins TRBV5-4 and TRBJ1-1; 7 positions agree with TRBD1. V trimming: 4 bases; J trimming: 5 bases; junction bases outside the gene matches: 8. The germline V gene encodes CDR1 SGHNT and CDR2 YYREEE (reference sequence). The CDR3 length is 14 residues. The CDR3 region has the DNA TGTGCCAGCAGCCGTCCTCCAGGGGGAACTGAAGCTTTCTTT. Translated, it gives CASSRPPGGTEAFF.

The V gene is TRBV5-4, the J gene TRBJ2-1; 8 bases map to TRBD2. Germline CDR1 SGHNT, CDR2 YYREEE (reference sequence). The CDR3 runs 15 residues. After removal of 5 bases from V and 5 bases from J, the junction contained 9 bases not matched to a gene. CDR3 residues: CASSGGRSSNNEQFF. CDR3 nucleotides: TGTGCCAGCAGTGGCGGGAGGTCTTCTAACAATGAGCAGTTCTTC.

The genes are TRBV6-5 and TRBJ1-1; TRBD1 agrees at 7 bases. The germline gives CDR1 MNHEY, CDR2 SVGAGI. CDR3 size: 16 residues. The V segment lost 3 bases and the J segment 11 bases; nucleotides outside the gene matches: 18. The CDR3 here is CASSYEQGTAALGAFF. CDR3 sequence (DNA): TGTGCCAGCAGTTATGAGCAGGGGACAGCGGCATTGGGGGCTTTCTTT.

This clone was seen only once. The rearrangement joins TRBV11-2 to TRBJ2-7; weak D call: TRBD1 (6 bases). CDR1 is SGHAT, CDR2 FQNNGV, per germline. Trimming removed 7 bases at V and 6 bases at J, with 19 bases between. There are 14 residues in the CDR3. CDR3 nucleotides: TGTGCCAGCACCATGAACCTACAGGGTTTCGAGCAGTACTTC. Amino acid sequence: CASTMNLQGFEQYF. The full variable domain, completed using reference TRBV11-2 and TRBJ2-7, is EAGVAQSPRYKIIEKRQSVAFWCNPISGHATLYWYQQILGQGPKLLIQFQNNGVVDDSQLPKDRFSAERLKGVDSTLKIQPAKLEDSAVYLCASTMNLQGFEQYFGPGTRLTVT.

The rearrangement uses TRBV6-5 and TRBJ1-5; the D gene is possibly TRBD1 (6 bases). Trimming took off 6 bases at V and 4 bases at J, with 10 bases between the two ends. CDR3 length: 13 residues. The germline CDR1 and CDR2 sequences are MNHEY and SVGAGI. CDR3 bases: TGTGCCAGCAGCTTCGACAGGAATCAGCCCCAGCATTTT. Protein: CASSFDRNQPQHF.

The DNA of the CDR3 is TGTGCCTGGAGTGTAAGTAGCGGTTTTTACGAGCAGTACTTC. This sequence encodes CAWSVSSGFYEQYF. The gene calls are TRBV30 and TRBJ2-7, with D possibly TRBD2 on 6 matching bases. The V gene's germline CDR1 is GTSNPN and CDR2 SVGIG (reference sequence). Trimming cost V 0 bases and J 4 bases, with 13 bases left between them. The CDR3 extends over 14 amino acids.

V usage is TRBV9 and J usage is TRBJ1-6; 10 bases agree with TRBD1. V shed 4 bases and J 10 bases; nucleotides not matched to a gene: 11. The CDR3 contains 16 residues. Germline loops: CDR1 SGDLS, CDR2 YYNGEE. As DNA, the CDR3 is TGTGCCAGCAGCCCCCAGACAGGGGGCTTAGGGTCACCCCTCCACTTT. Protein sequence: CASSPQTGGLGSPLHF.

This clone showed up just a few times. The rearrangement uses TRBV6-1 and TRBJ1-6; tentative D call: TRBD1 (6 bases). CDR3 length: 15 amino acids. Germline V CDR1 and CDR2: MNHNS, SASEGT. V lost 4 bases, J lost 7 bases, and 14 bases lay in between. The CDR3 coding sequence is TGTGCCAGCAGTGGCCAGGGGAGGGGAAATTCACCCCTCCACTTT. This codes for CASSGQGRGNSPLHF.

V gene TRBV10-3 combines with J gene TRBJ2-3; tentatively, D is TRBD1 (5 bases). The ends were cut back, 1 base at V and 2 bases at J, with 13 bases in the middle. The CDR3 contains 16 residues. Germline loops: CDR1 ENHRY, CDR2 SYGVKD. The CDR3 region is CAISELAAGSTDTQYF. The CDR3 DNA follows: TGTGCCATCAGTGAGTTAGCTGCAGGGTCCACAGATACGCAGTATTTT.

The V call is TRBV6-5, the J call TRBJ2-4; TRBD2 agrees at 9 bases. CDR3 length: 12 residues. V lost 4 bases, J lost 9 bases, and 1 base stayed unmatched. Germline CDR1 MNHEY, CDR2 SVGAGI. The CDR3 here is CASSFSGSIQYF. The CDR3, as DNA: TGTGCCAGCAGTTTTAGCGGGAGCATTCAGTACTTC.

The CDR3 reads CASSKGISGLSYEQYF. CDR3 in DNA: TGCGCCAGCAGCAAGGGGATTAGCGGGCTCTCCTACGAGCAGTACTTC. The rearrangement joins TRBV4-1 to TRBJ2-7; 7 positions match TRBD2. The CDR3 consists of 16 residues. J was trimmed by 0 bases and V by 5 bases; bases with no gene match: 10. Germline V gives CDR1 MGHRA, CDR2 YSYEKL.

The chain employs TRBV11-2 and TRBJ1-2; possibly TRBD1 for D (6 bases). This CDR3 is 12 amino acids long. V shed 3 bases and J shed 7 bases, with 9 bases lying between them. CDR1 is SGHAT and CDR2 is FQNNGV in the germline V gene. The CDR3 bases are TGTGCCAGCAGCTTGACAGGCGGTGGCTACACCTTC. Its translation is CASSLTGGGYTF.

The chain joins TRBV27 to TRBJ2-2; D perhaps matches TRBD2 (6 bases). V was clipped by 3 bases and J by 6 bases, with 8 bases between them. Germline V gives CDR1 MNHEY, CDR2 SMNVEV (reference sequence). The CDR3 is 13 amino acids. CDR3 DNA: TGTGCCAGCAGTTTGTGGGAGGCCGGGGAGCTGTTTTTT. This translates into CASSLWEAGELFF.

V and J are TRBV7-9 and TRBJ2-3; D remains ambiguous. Germline loops: CDR1 SEHNR, CDR2 FQNEAQ (reference sequence). Deletions cut 1 base from V and 0 bases from J, with 11 bases between. The CDR3 spans 16 residues. CDR3 nucleotide sequence: TGTGCCAGCAGCTTAGTAAACAGTCTTAGCACAGATACGCAGTATTTT. It encodes CASSLVNSLSTDTQYF.

The chain joins TRBV28 to TRBJ2-1; D might be TRBD2 (5 bases). The CDR3 totals 11 residues. Germline V gives CDR1 MDHEN, CDR2 SYDVKM. Trimming removed 2 bases at V and 13 bases at J, with 9 bases between. Written as DNA, the CDR3 is TGTGCCAGCAGTTTACGGGGAGAACAGTTCTTC. It translates to CASSLRGEQFF.

The chain couples TRBV19 to TRBJ2-5; 7 bases align to TRBD1. Germline V lookup: CDR1 LNHDA, CDR2 SQIVND (reference sequence). Unmatched junction bases numbered 4, after V lost 4 bases and J lost 5 bases. The CDR3 consists of 13 residues. The CDR3 is CASSKDRVETQYF. The CDR3 DNA sequence: TGTGCCAGTAGTAAAGACAGGGTTGAGACCCAGTACTTC.

Notes on this clone: The junction and the germline gene differ at one end; a read error may be behind it. V is TRBV7-9 and J is TRBJ2-7, with D maybe TRBD1 (5 bases). This CDR3 comprises 15 residues. CDR1 SEHNR and CDR2 FQNEAQ come from the germline V gene (reference sequence). The CDR3 sequence is CSSSQPVGAYYEQYF. The CDR3 DNA is TGTTCCAGCAGCCAACCAGTTGGGGCTTATTACGAGCAGTACTTC.

The chain recombines TRBV27 with TRBJ2-7; no reliable D call. In germline, CDR1 is MNHEY, CDR2 SMNVEV (reference sequence). V was pared by 2 bases and J by 0 bases, with 8 bases between. The CDR3 contains 14 residues. The CDR3 region has the DNA TGTGCCAGCAGTTTAACTTTTGACTCCTACGAGCAGTACTTC. It translates to CASSLTFDSYEQYF.

The rearrangement joins TRBV7-6 to TRBJ2-1; D uncertain. V was clipped by 5 bases and J by 5 bases, with 4 bases between them. The CDR3 is 11 residues long. In germline, CDR1 is SGHVS, CDR2 FNYEAQ. The CDR3 here is CASSPDNEQFF. The CDR3, as DNA: TGTGCCAGCAGCCCTGACAATGAGCAGTTCTTC.

Concerning this clone: One end of the junction is discordant with germline, which a read error may explain. The V gene is TRBV4-1, the J gene TRBJ2-5; 12 bases match TRBD2. Germline V gene data show CDR1 as MGHRA and CDR2 as YSYEKL. The CDR3 length is 18 residues. The CDR3, as DNA: TGCGCCAGCAGTCAAGTTCCACTAGCGGGAGGTATTCAAGAGACCCAGTACTTC. This encodes CASSQVPLAGGIQETQYF.

The rearrangement uses TRBV6-5 and TRBJ2-5; TRBD2 agrees at 9 bases. The J call may be mistaken, given a closer DNA end match to TRBJ2-7. The V gene's germline CDR1 is MNHEY and CDR2 SVGAGI. This CDR3 comprises 15 residues. CDR3 nucleotides: TGTGCCAGCAGCAAATCCGGGACTAGCATGTACGAGCAGTACTTC. Residues: CASSKSGTSMYEQYF.

The V and J genes are TRBV6-5 and TRBJ1-2; a possible D gene is TRBD1 (6 bases). V dropped 6 bases and J dropped 7 bases, with 18 bases sitting between them. Looked up from germline, CDR1 is MNHEY and CDR2 is SVGAGI. The length of the CDR3 is 14 residues. The CDR3 DNA follows: TGTGCCAGCAGCCCCGGCGGGGGGCGCGGTGGCTACACCTTC. Protein product: CASSPGGGRGGYTF.

The chain employs TRBV6-6 and TRBJ2-4; D unresolved. The CDR3 is made up of 11 amino acids. Trimming took off 6 bases at V and 3 bases at J, with 3 bases between the two ends. The V gene's germline CDR1 is MNHNY and CDR2 SVGAGI (reference sequence). The CDR3 spells CASSSKNIQYF. The CDR3 bases are TGTGCCAGCAGCAGCAAAAACATTCAGTACTTC.